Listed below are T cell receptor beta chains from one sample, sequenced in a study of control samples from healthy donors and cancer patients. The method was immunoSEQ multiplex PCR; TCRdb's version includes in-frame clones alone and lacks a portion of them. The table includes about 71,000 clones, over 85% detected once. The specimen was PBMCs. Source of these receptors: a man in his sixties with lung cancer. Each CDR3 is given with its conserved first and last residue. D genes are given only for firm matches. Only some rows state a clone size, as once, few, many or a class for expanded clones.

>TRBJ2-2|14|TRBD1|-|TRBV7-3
TGTGCCAGCAGCTCACAGGGGGCGACCGGGGAGCTGTTTTTT
CASSSQGATGELFF
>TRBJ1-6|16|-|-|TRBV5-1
TGCGCCAGCAGCCCTGGGGTAGTTGTTAATAATTCACCCCTCCACTTT
CASSPGVVVNNSPLHF
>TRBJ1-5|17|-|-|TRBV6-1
TGTGCCAGCAGTGAAGGATCTGGGGGCTTAGGGAATCAGCCCCAGCATTTT
CASSEGSGGLGNQPQHF
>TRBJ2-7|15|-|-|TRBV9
TGTGCCAGCAGCCCCCGGGATGGCCTTGCCTACGAGCAGTACTTC
CASSPRDGLAYEQYF
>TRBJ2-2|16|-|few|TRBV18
TGTGCCAGCTCACCACCGTCAGGGGCAAGTACCGGGGAGCTGTTTTTT
CASSPPSGASTGELFF
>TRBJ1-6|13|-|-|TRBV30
TGTGCCTGGAGTGTGGATCACGGGAGAGAGCTCCACTTT
CAWSVDHGRELHF
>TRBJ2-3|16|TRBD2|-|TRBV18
TGTGCCAGCTCACCTAGGACTAGCGGTTCCACAGATACGCAGTATTTT
CASSPRTSGSTDTQYF
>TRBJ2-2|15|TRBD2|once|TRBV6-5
TGTGCCAGCAGTAAGCTAGCGGGGGGCGCCGGGGAGCTGTTTTTT
CASSKLAGGAGELFF
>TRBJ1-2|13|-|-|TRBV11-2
TGTGCCAGCAGCTTAGACTGGACAGCTGGCTACACCTTC
CASSLDWTAGYTF
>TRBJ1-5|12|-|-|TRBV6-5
TGTGCCAGCCGAAGGGGCAATCAGCCCCAGCATTTT
CASRRGNQPQHF
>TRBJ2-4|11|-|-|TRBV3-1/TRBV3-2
TGTGCCAGCAGCCGGGGTTACATTCAGTACTTC
CASSRGYIQYF
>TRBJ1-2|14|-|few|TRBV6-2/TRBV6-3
TGTGCCAGCAGATACGGAACTGGGTACTATGGCTACACCTTC
CASRYGTGYYGYTF
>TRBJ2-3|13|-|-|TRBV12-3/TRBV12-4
TGTGCCAGCAGTTTTGGGACTCCAGATACGCAGTATTTT
CASSFGTPDTQYF
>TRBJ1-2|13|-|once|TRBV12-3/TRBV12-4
TGTGCCAGCAGCCAGGGAGCTAACTATGGCTACACCTTC
CASSQGANYGYTF
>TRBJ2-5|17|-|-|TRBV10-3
TGTGCCATCAGTGGACTCCGAGGTGGAGGGGACCAAGAGACCCAGTACTTC
CAISGLRGGGDQETQYF
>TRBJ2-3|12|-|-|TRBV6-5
TGTGCCAGCAGGTCTTCTGGGGATACGCAGTATTTT
CASRSSGDTQYF
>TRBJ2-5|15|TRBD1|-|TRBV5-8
TGTGCCAGCAGCTTGGGGACAGGGGTGGCAGAGACCCAGTACTTC
CASSLGTGVAETQYF
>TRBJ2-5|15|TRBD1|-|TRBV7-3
TGTGCCAGCAGTATAAGACCGGGACAGACAGAGACCCAGTACTTC
CASSIRPGQTETQYF
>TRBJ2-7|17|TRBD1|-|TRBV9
TGTGCCAGCAGCCCTCCCCCGGGACAGGGGGCATCCTACGAGCAGTACTTC
CASSPPPGQGASYEQYF
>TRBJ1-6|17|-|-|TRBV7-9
TGTGCCAGCAGCGATCAGGGAGCGGGTGCCTATAATTCACCCCTCCACTTT
CASSDQGAGAYNSPLHF
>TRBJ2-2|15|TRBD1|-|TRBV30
TGTGCCTGGAGTGTAAGGGACAGAGCGACCGGGGAGCTGTTTTTT
CAWSVRDRATGELFF
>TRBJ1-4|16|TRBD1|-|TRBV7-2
TGTGCCAGCAGCTTCCGGGACAGGGGATGGGATGAAAAACTGTTTTTT
CASSFRDRGWDEKLFF
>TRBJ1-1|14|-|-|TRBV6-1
TGTGCCAGCAGTGAAGCAGGCCCCGGGACTGAAGCTTTCTTT
CASSEAGPGTEAFF
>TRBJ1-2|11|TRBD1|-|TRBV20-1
TGCAGCGCATCAGGGGGGCATGGCTACACCTTC
CSASGGHGYTF
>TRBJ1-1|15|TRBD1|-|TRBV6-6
TGTGCCAGCAGTTACTCCGGACAGGGGGCCACTGAAGCTTTCTTT
CASSYSGQGATEAFF